One sample yielded the 18 T cell receptor beta chains listed below, sequenced in a study of CD8 T cells in Susac syndrome. With random hexamers, about 0.5 to 1 ug RNA was reverse transcribed. MiXCR, applied by TCRdb to the immunoSEQ multiplex PCR reads, yields one record per CDR3 protein. The top ten hold 16% of the sample, which has 1,500 to 2,000 distinct CDR3 sequences, 64% seen once. Staining for CD27 and CD45RA defined the memory subsets that guided TEMRA sorting. Input material: CD8+ TEMRA cells from PBMCs. Subset in this sample: FACS-sorted terminally differentiated effector memory CD8+ T cells re-expressing CD45RA (CD8+ TEMRA). Every receptor here comes from a human donor with Susac syndrome.

V and J are TRBV29-1 and TRBJ2-7; D not resolved. Trimming shortened V by 8 bases and J by 5 bases, and 7 bases separated the two germline ends. Germline assignment: CDR1 SQVTM and CDR2 ANQGSEA. The CDR3 extends over 9 amino acids. The CDR3 region has the DNA TGCAGCACGACGCACGAGCAGTACTTC. Its protein product is CSTTHEQYF.

The chain is built from TRBV9 and TRBJ2-5; D might be TRBD1 or TRBD2, each matching 5 bases. Trimming pared 0 bases from V and 4 bases from J, leaving 16 bases between. This CDR3 is built from 16 residues. CDR1 and CDR2 from the germline V gene are SGDLS and YYNGEE. CDR3 region: CASSVVGGEALETQYF. In nucleotides, the CDR3 is TGTGCCAGCAGCGTAGTTGGGGGAGAAGCCCTAGAGACCCAGTACTTC.

This sequence joins TRBV7-9 and TRBJ1-4, with a possible D match to TRBD1 (6 bases). The CDR3 is made up of 16 amino acids. Trimming pared 4 bases from V and 3 bases from J, leaving 15 bases between. Germline V gene sequence: CDR1 SEHNR, CDR2 FQNEAQ (reference sequence). The CDR3 protein is CASSSDQAGANEKLFF. CDR3 sequence (DNA): TGTGCCAGCAGCTCCGACCAGGCAGGGGCTAATGAAAAACTGTTTTTT. Drawing the rest from reference TRBV7-9 and TRBJ1-4, the complete variable domain is DTGVSQNPRHKITKRGQNVTFRCDPISEHNRLYWYRQTLGQGPEFLTYFQNEAQLEKSRLLSDRFSAERPKGSFSTLEIQRTEQGDSAMYLCASSSDQAGANEKLFFGSGTQLSVL.

The chain employs TRBV4-3 and TRBJ1-1; D call uncertain. This CDR3 has 12 amino acids. Looked up from germline, CDR1 is LGHNA and CDR2 is YSLEER. The V end was cut by 8 bases, the J end by 1 base, with 8 bases between. CDR3 DNA: TGCGCCAGCCCGTCGAGGAACACTGAAGCTTTCTTT. Translated, it gives CASPSRNTEAFF.

The V call is TRBV4-1, the J call TRBJ1-3; D might be TRBD1 (5 bases). Germline CDR1 reads MGHRA; CDR2 reads YSYEKL. CDR3 size: 16 residues. V dropped 4 bases and J dropped 0 bases, with 13 bases sitting between them. DNA of the CDR3: TGCGCCAGCAGCCCCCACGGGGGACCCTCTGGAAACACCATATATTTT. It encodes CASSPHGGPSGNTIYF.

J is TRBJ2-7 and V is TRBV29-1, with 7 bases matching TRBD2. CDR3 size: 16 residues. Germline CDR1 and CDR2: SQVTM and ANQGSEA. Trimming took 1 base from V and 7 from J; bases not matched to a gene: 16. CDR3 sequence (DNA): TGCAGCGTTGAAGGAATCCTCGGGGGGTTCCCCCGTGAGCAGTACTTC. Translated: CSVEGILGGFPREQYF.

This clonotype was seen only once. One end of the junction is discordant with germline, which a read error may explain. This rearrangement joins TRBV11-2 to TRBJ1-4; possibly TRBD1 for D (5 bases). Germline CDR1 reads SGHAT; CDR2 reads FQNNGV. The CDR3 length is 16 residues. The CDR3 protein is CDSSPPQEGANEKLFF. CDR3 nucleotides: TGTGACAGCAGCCCCCCCCAGGAAGGGGCTAATGAAAAACTGTTTTTT.

J is TRBJ2-7 and V is TRBV7-2; TRBD2 might be the D (6 bases). The CDR3 is 15 residues long. Germline values: CDR1 SGHTA, CDR2 FQGNSA. V was trimmed by 4 bases and J by 4 bases, leaving 17 bases between them. The CDR3 region has the DNA TGTGCCAGCAGCTCCCGGGACCTGGGGGGTTACGAGCAGTACTTC. This codes for CASSSRDLGGYEQYF.

This clonotype turned up a few times. V and J are TRBV3-1 and TRBJ2-7, with D perhaps matching TRBD1 (6 bases). The CDR3 spans 17 residues. The V and J ends lost 2 bases and 4 bases respectively, with 21 bases between them. The germline gives CDR1 LGHDT, CDR2 YNNKEL (reference sequence). CDR3 bases: TGTGCCAGCAGCCAACCACACCGAAACAGGGCGAAATACGAGCAGTACTTC. This codes for CASSQPHRNRAKYEQYF.

V is TRBV4-3 and J is TRBJ2-7; 7 nucleotides align to TRBD1. Losses at the gene ends were 0 bases for V and 5 bases for J; bases not matched to a gene: 7. Germline V gene sequence: CDR1 LGHNA, CDR2 YSLEER. The CDR3 is made up of 15 amino acids. CDR3 in amino acids: CASSQDWDSGHEQYF. The CDR3 DNA follows: TGCGCCAGCAGCCAAGACTGGGACAGTGGCCACGAGCAGTACTTC.

The chain employs TRBV27 and TRBJ1-5; 7 bases align to TRBD1. J gave up 1 base and V 5 bases, and 2 bases lay outside the gene matches. The germline V gene has CDR1 MNHEY and CDR2 SMNVEV (reference sequence). The CDR3 contains 14 residues. The CDR3 DNA reads TGTGCCAGCAGTCTACAGGGGAGCAATCAGCCCCAGCATTTT. Translating it yields CASSLQGSNQPQHF.

This chain links TRBV27 with TRBJ2-7; D gene uncertain. This CDR3 has 14 amino acids. The V gene lost 7 bases and the J gene lost 7 bases, with 20 bases spanning the gap. CDR1 and CDR2 (germline): MNHEY, SMNVEV (reference sequence). The CDR3 loop reads CASKTGTATVEQYF. In DNA, the CDR3 is TGTGCCAGCAAGACCGGCACAGCCACCGTGGAGCAGTACTTC.

This clonotype occurred a few times. The CDR3 here is CASSVFSGQGDTEAFF. CDR3 DNA: TGTGCCAGTAGTGTATTCTCGGGACAGGGCGACACTGAAGCTTTCTTT. This sequence joins TRBV19 and TRBJ1-1, with 9 positions matching TRBD1. Germline values: CDR1 LNHDA, CDR2 SQIVND (reference sequence). V shed 5 bases and J 3 bases; nucleotides not matched to a gene: 10. The CDR3 spans 16 residues.

The rearrangement links TRBV27 to TRBJ1-6, with D possibly matching TRBD1 (5 bases). Germline values: CDR1 MNHEY, CDR2 SMNVEV (reference sequence). Trimming took 8 bases from V and 8 from J, leaving 19 bases between them. CDR3 length equals 15 residues. The CDR3 DNA reads as TGTGCCAGCCATACCGGCCTCGGGGGTCATTCACCCCTCCACTTT. Protein sequence: CASHTGLGGHSPLHF.

The rearrangement joins TRBV2 to TRBJ2-7, with a weak D call TRBD1 (5 bases). The CDR3 spans 13 residues. Germline assignment: CDR1 SNHLY and CDR2 FYNNEI. V was cut by 3 bases and J by 11 bases, with 17 bases left in between. CDR3 sequence reads: CASSDSAVRVEYF. DNA of the CDR3: TGTGCCAGCAGTGATAGTGCGGTCAGGGTAGAGTACTTC.

Remarks on this clonotype: At one end the junction does not follow the germline gene, possibly because of a read error. This sequence joins TRBV7-6 and TRBJ2-1, with D perhaps matching TRBD1 (8 bases). Germline CDR1 and CDR2: SGHVS and FNYEAQ. There are 17 residues in the CDR3. The CDR3 region has the DNA TGTGCCAACAGCTTAGGGCCGGGGGGACAGGCATACAATGAGCAGTTCTTC. Protein product: CANSLGPGGQAYNEQFF.

V gene TRBV11-2 combines with J gene TRBJ1-4; TRBD1 is a possible D gene (6 bases). Deletions cut 9 bases from V and 6 bases from J, with 23 bases between. Germline lookup yields CDR1 SGHAT and CDR2 FQNNGV. This CDR3 comprises 16 residues. In nucleotides, the CDR3 is TGTGCCAGGAGCCCCCCCCAGGCAGGGGCTTATGAAAAACTGTTTTTT. It yields the protein CARSPPQAGAYEKLFF.

This chain links TRBV4-3 with TRBJ1-5; 7 bases match TRBD1. Judging by the DNA end, TRBJ2-3 fits better; the J call may be wrong. CDR1 and CDR2 from the germline V gene are LGHNA and YSLEER. This CDR3 is 14 amino acids long. The CDR3 is CASSQDFSGQPQYF. In DNA form, the CDR3 reads TGCGCCAGCAGCCAAGATTTCTCGGGACAGCCCCAGTATTTT.